The clone carrying this TCR beta chain was observed many times. RNA transcripts served as the template for amplifying TCR beta CDR3 regions. With the HTBI primer set, the TCR CDR3 went through a first round of RT-PCR. TCRdb used MiXCR to reprocess the multiplex PCR reads, holding one entry per CDR3 protein. The sample includes some 210,000 distinct CDR3 sequences, roughly 17% seen only once; the top ten take around 50%. This CDR3 is built from 13 residues. Deletions cut 0 bases from V and 0 bases from J, with 5 bases between. Germline V gives CDR1 GTSNPN, CDR2 SVGIG (reference sequence). This specimen comes from a study of T cells in Graves' hyperthyroidism and ophthalmopathy.

The sequenced sample consisted of blood. This chain joins TRBV30 and TRBJ2-5; D not certain. The receptor's source is a man in his fifties or sixties with Graves' hyperthyroidism. The CDR3 spells CAWSVQNQETQYF. CDR3 in DNA: TGTGCCTGGAGTGTACAGAACCAAGAGACCCAGTACTTC.